This record covers a single T cell receptor (beta chain). CDR1 KGHSH and CDR2 LQKENI come from the germline V gene. The ends lost 5 bases at V and 2 bases at J; junction bases unmatched: 10. CDR3 length equals 16 residues. This record belongs to a study of blood T cell repertoires in COVID-19. Study summary: COVID-19 samples from acute and convalescent phases originated in the United States, Italy and Spain.

Some clones are missing from TCRdb's copy, which holds only in-frame ones; the method was immunoSEQ multiplex PCR. The sample yields roughly 270,000 clones, about four fifths seen once. The sample comprised PBMCs or T cells enriched from blood (not recorded which). V is TRBV18 and J is TRBJ1-1; 8 bases agree with TRBD1. This TCR was sampled from a man aged 40-49 years who had been exposed to COVID-19. The CDR3 sequence is CASSGVAGGSNTEAFF. As DNA, the CDR3 is TGTGCCAGCTCAGGTGTAGCAGGGGGCTCCAACACTGAAGCTTTCTTT.